This TCR beta chain is drawn from a study of T cell changes during pregnancy in multiple sclerosis. Sequencing used immunoSEQ multiplex PCR; TCRdb keeps in-frame clones, though not all of them. The top ten hold 0.35% to 0.45% of the sample, which has fewer than 40,000 clones, over 90% seen once. This CDR3 is 11 amino acids long. Germline V lookup: CDR1 DFQATT, CDR2 SNEGSKA (reference sequence). The sequenced sample was CD4+ T cells from peripheral blood mononuclear cells, obtained after pregnancy. The receptor was isolated from a female donor in good health, enrolled as a control in a pregnancy study. V and J are TRBV20-1 and TRBJ2-1; 7 nucleotides line up with TRBD2. The DNA of the CDR3 is TGCAGCCTTTCGGGGGGAATTGAGCAGTTCTTC. It translates to CSLSGGIEQFF.